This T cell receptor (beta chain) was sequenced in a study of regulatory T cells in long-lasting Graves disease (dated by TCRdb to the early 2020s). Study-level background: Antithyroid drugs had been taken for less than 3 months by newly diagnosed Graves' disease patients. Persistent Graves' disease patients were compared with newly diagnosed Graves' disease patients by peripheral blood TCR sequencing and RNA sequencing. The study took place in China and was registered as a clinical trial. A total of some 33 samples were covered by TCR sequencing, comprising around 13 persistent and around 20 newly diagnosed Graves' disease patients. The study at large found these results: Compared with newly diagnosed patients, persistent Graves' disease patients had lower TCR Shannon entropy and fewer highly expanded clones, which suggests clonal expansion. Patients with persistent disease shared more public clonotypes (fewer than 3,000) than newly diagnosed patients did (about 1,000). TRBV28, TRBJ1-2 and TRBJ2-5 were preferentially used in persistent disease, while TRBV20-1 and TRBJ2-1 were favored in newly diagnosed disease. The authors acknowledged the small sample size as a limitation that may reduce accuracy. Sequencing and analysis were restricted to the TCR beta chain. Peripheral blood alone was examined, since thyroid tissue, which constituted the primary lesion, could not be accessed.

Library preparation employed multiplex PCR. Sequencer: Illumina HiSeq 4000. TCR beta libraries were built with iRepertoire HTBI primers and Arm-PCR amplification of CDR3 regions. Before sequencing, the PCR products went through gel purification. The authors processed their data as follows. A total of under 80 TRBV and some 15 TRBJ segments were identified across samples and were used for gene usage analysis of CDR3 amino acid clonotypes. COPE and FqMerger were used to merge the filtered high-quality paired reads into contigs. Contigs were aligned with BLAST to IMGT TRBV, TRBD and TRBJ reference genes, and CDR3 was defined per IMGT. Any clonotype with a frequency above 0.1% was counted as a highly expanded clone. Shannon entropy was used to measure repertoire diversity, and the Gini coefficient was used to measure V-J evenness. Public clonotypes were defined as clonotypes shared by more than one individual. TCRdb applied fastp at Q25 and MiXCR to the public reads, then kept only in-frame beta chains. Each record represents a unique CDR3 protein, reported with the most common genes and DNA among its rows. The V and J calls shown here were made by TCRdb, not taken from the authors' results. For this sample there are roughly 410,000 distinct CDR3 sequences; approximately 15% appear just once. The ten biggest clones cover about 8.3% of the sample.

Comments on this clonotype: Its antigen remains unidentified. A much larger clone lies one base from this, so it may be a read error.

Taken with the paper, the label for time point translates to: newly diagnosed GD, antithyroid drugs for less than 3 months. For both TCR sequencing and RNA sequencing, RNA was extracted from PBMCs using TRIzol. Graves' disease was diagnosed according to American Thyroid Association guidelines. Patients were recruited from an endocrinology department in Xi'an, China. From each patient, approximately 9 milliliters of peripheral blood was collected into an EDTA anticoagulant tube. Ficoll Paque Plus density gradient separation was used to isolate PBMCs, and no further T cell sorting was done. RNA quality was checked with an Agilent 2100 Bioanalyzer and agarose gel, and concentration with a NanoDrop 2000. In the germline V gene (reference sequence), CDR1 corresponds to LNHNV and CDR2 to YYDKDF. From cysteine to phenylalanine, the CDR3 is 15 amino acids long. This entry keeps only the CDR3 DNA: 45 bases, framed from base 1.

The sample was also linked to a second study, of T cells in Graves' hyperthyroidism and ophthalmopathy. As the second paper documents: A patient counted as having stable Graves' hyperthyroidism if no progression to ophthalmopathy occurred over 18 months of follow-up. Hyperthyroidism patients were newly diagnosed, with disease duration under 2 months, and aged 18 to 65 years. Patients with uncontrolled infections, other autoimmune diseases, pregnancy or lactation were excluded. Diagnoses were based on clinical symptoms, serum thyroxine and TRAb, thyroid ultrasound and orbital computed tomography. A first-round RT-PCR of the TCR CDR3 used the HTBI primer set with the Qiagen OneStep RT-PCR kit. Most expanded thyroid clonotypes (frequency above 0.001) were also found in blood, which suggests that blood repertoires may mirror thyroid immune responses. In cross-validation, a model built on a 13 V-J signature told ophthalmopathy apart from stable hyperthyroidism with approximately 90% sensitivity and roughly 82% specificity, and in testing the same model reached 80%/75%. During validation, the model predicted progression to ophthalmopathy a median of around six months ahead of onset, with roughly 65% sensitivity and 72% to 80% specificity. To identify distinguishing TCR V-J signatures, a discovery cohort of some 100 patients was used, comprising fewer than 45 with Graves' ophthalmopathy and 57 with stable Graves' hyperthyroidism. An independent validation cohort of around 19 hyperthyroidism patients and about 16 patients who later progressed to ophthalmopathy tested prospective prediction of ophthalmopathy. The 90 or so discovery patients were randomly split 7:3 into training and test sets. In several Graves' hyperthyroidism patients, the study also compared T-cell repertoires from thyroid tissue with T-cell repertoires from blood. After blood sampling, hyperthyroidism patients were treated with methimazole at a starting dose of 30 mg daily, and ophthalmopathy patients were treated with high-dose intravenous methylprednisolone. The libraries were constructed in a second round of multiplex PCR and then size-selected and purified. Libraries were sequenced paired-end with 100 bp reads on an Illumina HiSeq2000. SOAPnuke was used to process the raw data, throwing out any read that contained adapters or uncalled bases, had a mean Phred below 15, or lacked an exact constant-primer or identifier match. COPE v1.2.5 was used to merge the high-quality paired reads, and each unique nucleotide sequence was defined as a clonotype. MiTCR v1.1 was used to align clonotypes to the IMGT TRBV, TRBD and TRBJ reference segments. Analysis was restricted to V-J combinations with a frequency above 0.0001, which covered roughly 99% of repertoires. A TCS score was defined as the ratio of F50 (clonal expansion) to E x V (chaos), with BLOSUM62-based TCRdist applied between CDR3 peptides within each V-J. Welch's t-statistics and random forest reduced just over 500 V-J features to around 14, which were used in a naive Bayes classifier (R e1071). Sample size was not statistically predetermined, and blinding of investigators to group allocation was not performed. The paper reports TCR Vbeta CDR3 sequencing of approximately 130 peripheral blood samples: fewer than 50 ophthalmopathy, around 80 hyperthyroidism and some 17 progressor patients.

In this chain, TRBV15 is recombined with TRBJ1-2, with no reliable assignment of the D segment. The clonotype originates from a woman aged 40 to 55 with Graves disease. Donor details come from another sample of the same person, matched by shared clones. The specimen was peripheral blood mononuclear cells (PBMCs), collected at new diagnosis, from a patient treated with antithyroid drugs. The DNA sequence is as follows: TGTCCCACCAGCAGAGATCGTGGTTTAGGCTATGGCTACACCTTC. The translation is CPTSRDRGLGYGYTF.